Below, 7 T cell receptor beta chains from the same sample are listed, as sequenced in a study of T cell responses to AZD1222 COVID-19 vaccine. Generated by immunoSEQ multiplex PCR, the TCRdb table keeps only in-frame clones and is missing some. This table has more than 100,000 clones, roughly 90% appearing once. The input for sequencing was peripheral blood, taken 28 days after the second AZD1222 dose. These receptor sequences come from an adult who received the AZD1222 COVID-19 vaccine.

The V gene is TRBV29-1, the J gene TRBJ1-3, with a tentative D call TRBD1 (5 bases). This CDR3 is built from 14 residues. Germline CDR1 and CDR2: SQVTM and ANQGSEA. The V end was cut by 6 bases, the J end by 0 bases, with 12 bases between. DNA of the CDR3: TGCAGCGTGGACGACGGACACTCTGGAAACACCATATATTTT. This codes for CSVDDGHSGNTIYF.

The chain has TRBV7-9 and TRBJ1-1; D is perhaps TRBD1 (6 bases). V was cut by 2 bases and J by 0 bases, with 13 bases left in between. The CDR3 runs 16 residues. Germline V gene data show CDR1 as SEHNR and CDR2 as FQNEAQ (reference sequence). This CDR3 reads CASSLYLGTMNTEAFF. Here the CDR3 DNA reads TGTGCCAGCAGCTTATATCTGGGGACAATGAACACTGAAGCTTTCTTT.

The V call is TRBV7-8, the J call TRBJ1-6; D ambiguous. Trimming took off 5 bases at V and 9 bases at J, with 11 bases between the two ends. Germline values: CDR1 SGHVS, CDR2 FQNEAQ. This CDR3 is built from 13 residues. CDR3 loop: CASSPSRSSPLHF. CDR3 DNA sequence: TGTGCCAGCAGCCCCTCCCGGTCTTCACCCCTCCACTTT.

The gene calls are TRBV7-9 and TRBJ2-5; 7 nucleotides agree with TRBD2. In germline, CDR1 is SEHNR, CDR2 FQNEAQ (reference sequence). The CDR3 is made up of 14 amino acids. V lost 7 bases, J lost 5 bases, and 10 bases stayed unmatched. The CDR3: CASNTGGGEETQYF. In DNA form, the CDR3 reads TGTGCCAGCAACACTGGCGGGGGAGAGGAGACCCAGTACTTC.

CDR3 DNA sequence: TGTGCCAGCAGTCTAACAGGTTTAGAGAATTCACCCCTCCACTTT. Amino acid sequence: CASSLTGLENSPLHF. This rearrangement joins TRBV6-6 to TRBJ1-6, with D possibly being TRBD1 (5 bases). The CDR3 is 15 amino acids. Germline V gene data show CDR1 as MNHNY and CDR2 as SVGAGI (reference sequence). The germline V and J ends were trimmed by 5 bases and 7 bases, with 15 bases remaining between them.

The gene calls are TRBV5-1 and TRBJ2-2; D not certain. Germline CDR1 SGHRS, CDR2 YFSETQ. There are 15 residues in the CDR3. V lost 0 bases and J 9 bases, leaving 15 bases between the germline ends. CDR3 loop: CASSLVGLTSRELFF. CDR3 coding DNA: TGCGCCAGCAGCTTGGTAGGTCTGACCAGCCGGGAGCTGTTTTTT.

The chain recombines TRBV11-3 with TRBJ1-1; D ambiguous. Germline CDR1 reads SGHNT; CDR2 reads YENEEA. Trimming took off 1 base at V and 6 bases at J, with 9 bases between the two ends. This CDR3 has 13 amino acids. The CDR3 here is CASSLAGSSEAFF. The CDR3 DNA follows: TGTGCCAGCAGCTTAGCCGGGAGCTCTGAAGCTTTCTTT.